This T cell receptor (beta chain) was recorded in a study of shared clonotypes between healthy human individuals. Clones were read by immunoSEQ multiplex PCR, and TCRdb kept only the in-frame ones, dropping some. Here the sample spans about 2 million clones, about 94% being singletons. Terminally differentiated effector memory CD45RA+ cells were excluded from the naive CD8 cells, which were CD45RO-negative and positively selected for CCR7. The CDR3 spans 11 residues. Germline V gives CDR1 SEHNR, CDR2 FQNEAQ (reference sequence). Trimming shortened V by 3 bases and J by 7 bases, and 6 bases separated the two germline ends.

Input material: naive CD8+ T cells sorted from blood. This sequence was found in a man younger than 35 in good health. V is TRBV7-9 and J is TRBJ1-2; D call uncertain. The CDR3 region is CASSFSGGYTF. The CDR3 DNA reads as TGTGCCAGCAGCTTTAGTGGTGGCTACACCTTC.